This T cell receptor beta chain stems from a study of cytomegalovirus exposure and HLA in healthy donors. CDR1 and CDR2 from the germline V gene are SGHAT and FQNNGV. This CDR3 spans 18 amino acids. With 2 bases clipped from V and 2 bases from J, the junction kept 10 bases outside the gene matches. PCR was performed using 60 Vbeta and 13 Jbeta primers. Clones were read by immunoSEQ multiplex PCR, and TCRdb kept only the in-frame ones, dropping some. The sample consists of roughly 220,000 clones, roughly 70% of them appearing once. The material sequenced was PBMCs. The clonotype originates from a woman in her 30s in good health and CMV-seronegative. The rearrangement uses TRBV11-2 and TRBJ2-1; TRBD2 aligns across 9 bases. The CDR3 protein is CASSLFNSGSFAYNEQFF. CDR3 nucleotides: TGTGCCAGCAGCTTATTTAATAGCGGGAGTTTCGCCTACAATGAGCAGTTCTTC.